This T cell receptor (beta chain) was obtained from a study of T-cell memory formation after mild COVID-19. Notes on the study in general: A second wave of clones peaked on day 37, and their SARS-CoV-2 specificity went unconfirmed. The CD4+ clones that contracted clustered mainly within CM and EM, and the CD8+ clones concentrated in EMRA. Day 15 to 85 contractors were CD4/CD8 balanced; later expanders leaned CD4+.

The germline V and J ends were trimmed by 10 bases and 5 bases, with 20 bases remaining between them. Germline CDR1 is MNHEY and CDR2 is SMNVEV (reference sequence). This CDR3 region has 15 residues. TCRdb used MiXCR to reprocess the 5' RACE reads, holding one entry per CDR3 protein. This table has approximately 210,000 distinct CDR3 sequences, 27% appearing once. In the case of this clonotype: Its antigen remains unidentified.

This receptor was identified in an adult woman who had mild COVID-19 (a few samples of this study predate the infection). Cell type and time point are not known. Sequencing was performed on PBMCs or a T cell subset sorted from them (not recorded which). V is TRBV27 and J is TRBJ2-2; D is unclear. CDR3 sequence (DNA): TGTGCCACCAACCAGGCCGGAGAGAGGACCGGGGAGCTGTTTTTT. Translation gives CATNQAGERTGELFF.